The sequence of this TCR beta chain was determined in a study of T cell responses to AZD1222 COVID-19 vaccine. Turning to this clone: Its target is not known.

There are 13 residues in the CDR3. The J segment lost 7 bases and the V segment lost 2 bases, leaving 2 bases of the junction unmatched. In germline, CDR1 is SGHTA, CDR2 FQGNSA. The study, taken as a whole, reports: Only a handful of AZD1222 recipients, about six in all, had baseline seropositivity. Donors were chiefly white British, with a greater number of females, and clonal diversity was perhaps underestimated. Spike as a whole was targeted by vaccine-associated CD4 TCRs, dominant at 160-218 and 743-854. Sampling that yielded the repertoires occurred only after the peak T cell response.

Generated by immunoSEQ multiplex PCR, the TCRdb table keeps only in-frame clones and is missing some. The repertoire holds more than 100,000 clones, with roughly nine tenths as singletons. Here the sequenced sample was peripheral blood, taken on day 0 of AZD1222 vaccination. This chain connects TRBV7-2 to TRBJ1-5, with TRBD1 identical over 7 bases. The sequence came from an adult in good health. CDR3 bases: TGTGCCAGCAGCTTACAGGGGGACCAGCCCCAGCATTTT. It yields the protein CASSLQGDQPQHF. The entire variable domain, with the rest obtained from reference TRBV7-2 and TRBJ1-5, is as follows: GAGVSQSPSNKVTEKGKDVELRCDPISGHTALYWYRQSLGQGLEFLIYFQGNSAPDKSGLPSDRFSAERTGGSVSTLTIQRTQQEDSAVYLCASSLQGDQPQHFGDGTRLSIL.